This entry lists 14 T cell receptor beta chains sequenced from one sample in a study of cytomegalovirus exposure and HLA in healthy donors. Vbeta (60) and Jbeta (13) primers were used in the PCR. TCRdb's table, derived via immunoSEQ multiplex PCR, lists solely in-frame clones and lacks some. The repertoire holds approximately 140,000 clones, with 73% as singletons. Sequencing was done on a sample of PBMCs. These receptors were collected from a woman aged 40 to 50 in good health and CMV-seronegative.

The chain joins TRBV6-7 to TRBJ2-1; 8 nucleotides align to TRBD1. TRBV6-7 qualifies as an ORF whose function is uncertain. The V gene end was trimmed by 6 bases and the J gene end by 6 bases; junction bases not matched to a gene: 10. CDR3 size: 15 residues. CDR3 DNA sequence: TGTGCCAGCAGCCACCGGGACAGGAGTGGCAATGAGCAGTTCTTC. Its translation: CASSHRDRSGNEQFF.

This clone was observed a single time. The chain has TRBV11-3 and TRBJ1-1; D gene uncertain. This CDR3 spans 14 amino acids. CDR1 and CDR2 (germline): SGHNT, YENEEA. V was pared by 3 bases and J by 3 bases, with 11 bases between. The CDR3 sequence: CASSLGAGYTEAFF. In DNA form, the CDR3 reads TGTGCCAGCAGCTTGGGCGCTGGGTACACTGAAGCTTTCTTT.

This clone was recorded once. This chain joins TRBV4-2 and TRBJ2-7; TRBD2 agrees at 7 bases. V was pared by 0 bases and J by 3 bases, with 5 bases of the junction left unmatched. Germline V gives CDR1 LGHNA, CDR2 YNFKEQ. This CDR3 comprises 15 residues. The CDR3 DNA sequence: TGTGCCAGCAGCCAAGATCTTGGGGGGGTCTACGAGCAGTACTTC. Its translation is CASSQDLGGVYEQYF.

This clone came up many times. The chain employs TRBV9 and TRBJ1-1, with TRBD1 matching over 10 bases. CDR3 size: 17 residues. The V gene end was trimmed by 3 bases and the J gene end by 5 bases; junction bases not matched to a gene: 13. CDR1 and CDR2 from the germline V gene are SGDLS and YYNGEE. CDR3 sequence (DNA): TGTGCCAGCAGCGCCACTTTCGCCGGGACAGGGGTTACTGAAGCTTTCTTT. It translates to CASSATFAGTGVTEAFF.

The J gene is TRBJ2-6, the V gene TRBV15, with no clear D. CDR1 LNHNV and CDR2 YYDKDF come from the germline V gene (reference sequence). This CDR3 contains 18 residues. Trimming cost V 0 bases and J 0 bases, with 12 bases left between them. The CDR3 reads CATSRERLSVSGANVLTF. The CDR3 DNA reads as TGTGCCACCAGCAGAGAGCGGTTGAGTGTCTCTGGGGCCAACGTCCTGACTTTC.

The V call is TRBV5-4, the J call TRBJ2-1; 7 positions match TRBD1. Germline CDR1 is SGHNT and CDR2 is YYREEE (reference sequence). After removal of 2 bases from V and 6 bases from J, the junction contained 11 bases not matched to a gene. This CDR3 is built from 16 residues. CDR3 region: CASSFPGQVGRNEQFF. CDR3 DNA: TGTGCCAGCAGCTTTCCCGGACAGGTGGGGCGCAATGAGCAGTTCTTC.

The gene calls are TRBV15 and TRBJ2-1; 10 nucleotides match TRBD2. The ends lost 3 bases at V and 2 bases at J; junction bases unmatched: 4. This CDR3 is 16 amino acids long. CDR1 is LNHNV and CDR2 is YYDKDF in the germline V gene (reference sequence). CDR3 sequence: CATSSATSGTYNEQFF. CDR3 DNA sequence: TGTGCCACCAGCAGCGCCACTAGCGGGACCTACAATGAGCAGTTCTTC.

On this clone itself: One end of the junction is discordant with germline, which a read error may explain. The rearrangement uses TRBV7-9 and TRBJ1-1, with TRBD1 identical over 7 bases. Germline CDR1 is SEHNR and CDR2 is FQNEAQ (reference sequence). The CDR3 is made up of 15 amino acids. The CDR3 sequence: CSSSLVPGGNTEAFF. CDR3 sequence (DNA): TGTTCCAGCAGCTTAGTACCAGGGGGGAACACTGAAGCTTTCTTT.

The chain links TRBV28 to TRBJ2-1; 7 nucleotides match TRBD1. V trimming: 8 bases; J trimming: 2 bases; junction bases outside the gene matches: 6. Germline CDR1 is MDHEN and CDR2 is SYDVKM. The CDR3 is 14 residues long. This CDR3 is CASFTGVAYNEQFF. The CDR3 DNA follows: TGTGCCAGCTTCACAGGGGTCGCCTACAATGAGCAGTTCTTC.

This clone was picked up one time. Other DNA sequences in the sample encode the same CDR3. The gene calls are TRBV7-9 and TRBJ2-5; possible D gene TRBD1, 8 bases. The germline V and J ends were trimmed by 3 bases and 5 bases, with 13 bases remaining between them. Germline CDR1 and CDR2: SEHNR and FQNEAQ (reference sequence). The CDR3 covers 14 residues. The DNA for the CDR3 is TGTGCCAGCAGCTTCGGACAGGGAGGGGAGACCCAGTACTTC. Its translation is CASSFGQGGETQYF.

The CDR3 reads CASSLRGTSGGAYNEQFF. The CDR3 DNA sequence: TGTGCCAGCAGCTTGAGAGGAACTAGCGGAGGTGCCTACAATGAGCAGTTCTTC. This sequence joins TRBV11-3 and TRBJ2-1; TRBD2 matches 8 bases. Germline-derived CDR1 and CDR2 are SGHNT and YENEEA. The length of the CDR3 is 18 residues. V lost 3 bases to trimming and J lost 2 bases; unmatched junction nucleotides: 12.

V gene TRBV7-9 combines with J gene TRBJ2-5; tentative D call: TRBD1 (6 bases). The CDR3 covers 13 residues. From germline, CDR1 is SEHNR and CDR2 FQNEAQ (reference sequence). Between the trimmed V and J ends, which lost 6 bases and 2 bases, there was a span of 10 bases. CDR3 protein: CASSRQAQETQYF. The CDR3 region has the DNA TGTGCCAGCAGTCGACAGGCGCAAGAGACCCAGTACTTC.

The V gene is TRBV18, the J gene TRBJ1-1; D gene ambiguous. Germline V lookup: CDR1 KGHSH, CDR2 LQKENI. V was pared by 1 base and J by 1 base, with 10 bases between. The CDR3 sequence is 15 residues long. CDR3 sequence (DNA): TGTGCCAGCTCACCACAGCGGGCGACGAACACTGAAGCTTTCTTT. Protein product: CASSPQRATNTEAFF.

The chain recombines TRBV6-6 with TRBJ2-5, with 8 bases identical to TRBD2. CDR3 length equals 14 residues. Germline-derived CDR1 and CDR2 are MNHNY and SVGAGI (reference sequence). Unmatched junction bases numbered 6, after V lost 6 bases and J lost 3 bases. CDR3 sequence (DNA): TGTGCCAGCAGCCGGGGGGGCGTGGAAGAGACCCAGTACTTC. Protein sequence: CASSRGGVEETQYF.